These 13 T cell receptor beta chains came from one sample sequenced in a study of T cells in Graves' hyperthyroidism and ophthalmopathy. TCR beta CDR3 sequences were amplified from RNA transcripts. HTBI primers were employed in a first-round RT-PCR of the TCR CDR3. TCRdb re-called the multiplex PCR reads with MiXCR, one entry per CDR3 protein. Of roughly 93,000 distinct CDR3 sequences in the sample, approximately 39% were seen once. Sequenced: peripheral blood or thyroid tissue (not recorded which). The source of these receptors is a woman aged 25 to 45 with Graves' hyperthyroidism.

This clonotype was picked up many times. This rearrangement joins TRBV13 to TRBJ2-7; 10 bases line up with TRBD1. The trim removed 4 bases at V and 4 bases at J, leaving 7 bases unmatched. CDR3 size: 15 residues. CDR1 PRHDT and CDR2 FYEKMQ come from the germline V gene (reference sequence). Here the CDR3 DNA reads TGTGCCAGCAGCTCGTCCGGGACAGGGGTTTACGAGCAGTACTTC. Its translation is CASSSSGTGVYEQYF.

In the case of this clonotype: No DNA is shown, since the ends of the CDR3 on it are uncertain; the CDR3 is the one TCRdb lists. The chain recombines TRBV7-2 with TRBJ2-5; the table's D gene call, TRBD2, was not cross checked with the DNA. The CDR3 has 19 residues if both end residues are counted. Looked up from germline, CDR1 is SGHTA and CDR2 is FQGNSA. The CDR3 spells CASSFYICSVAGDRETQYF.

This clonotype has a count of ten or more. The V and J genes are TRBV5-8 and TRBJ1-4; 11 bases map to TRBD1. The V segment lost 4 bases and the J segment 7 bases; nucleotides outside the gene matches: 3. The CDR3 runs 14 residues. Per the germline V gene, CDR1 is SGHTS and CDR2 is YDEGEE. This chain's CDR3 is CASSPGTGGEKLFF. CDR3 nucleotides: TGTGCCAGCAGCCCCGGGACAGGGGGTGAAAAACTGTTTTTT.

The CDR3 sequence is CASSLRDGETQYF. The DNA for the CDR3 is TGTGCCAGCAGCCTACGGGACGGAGAGACCCAGTACTTC. The chain combines TRBV5-6 with TRBJ2-5; possibly TRBD1 or TRBD2 for D (5 bases each). Per germline, CDR1 SGHDT and CDR2 YYEEEE. Trimming removed 4 bases at V and 4 bases at J, with 11 bases between. The CDR3 covers 13 residues.

This clonotype appeared many times. This CDR3 is CASSPYRVNQPQHF. DNA of the CDR3: TGCGCCAGCAGCCCCTACAGGGTAAATCAGCCCCAGCATTTT. This chain uses TRBV4-1 with TRBJ1-5; D possibly corresponds to TRBD1 (6 bases). Germline loops: CDR1 MGHRA, CDR2 YSYEKL. This CDR3 comprises 14 residues. The V end was cut by 4 bases, the J end by 4 bases, with 11 bases between.

This clonotype was detected many times. This chain links TRBV5-8 with TRBJ1-4; TRBD1 matches 9 bases. Germline trimming cut 1 base from V and 7 bases from J; bases unmatched to any gene: 11. CDR1 and CDR2 from the germline V gene are SGHTS and YDEGEE. CDR3 size: 17 residues. CDR3 sequence: CASSLLTGGPGSEKLFF. Written as DNA, the CDR3 is TGTGCCAGCAGCTTGCTGACAGGGGGGCCCGGGAGTGAAAAACTGTTTTTT.

The chain is built from TRBV9 and TRBJ1-5; 7 bases agree with TRBD1. CDR1 is SGDLS, CDR2 YYNGEE, per germline. The CDR3 consists of 13 residues. The DNA for the CDR3 is TGTGCTAGAGAGACAGGGCCTAATCAGCCCCAGCATTTT. This sequence encodes CARETGPNQPQHF.

The V and J genes are TRBV12-3 or TRBV12-4 and TRBJ2-7, with D perhaps assigned TRBD1 or TRBD2 (6 bases each). The V end was cut by 6 bases, the J end by 2 bases, with 17 bases between. The CDR3 is 15 amino acids. In DNA, the CDR3 is TGTGCCAGCAGCTTGCTCGGGGGCGAAGCCTACGAGCAGTACTTC. It yields the protein CASSLLGGEAYEQYF.

The genes are TRBV2 and TRBJ2-7, with TRBD2 as a possible D gene (5 bases). Looked up from germline, CDR1 is SNHLY and CDR2 is FYNNEI. The CDR3 length is 10 residues. With 8 bases removed from V and 6 bases from J, the gap between germline ends came to 8 bases. The CDR3 loop is CASGSREQYF. The CDR3 DNA follows: TGTGCCAGCGGGAGCCGCGAGCAGTACTTC.

Concerning this clonotype: One junction end disagrees with the germline gene, perhaps due to a read error. V usage is TRBV20-1 and J usage is TRBJ2-5, with D maybe TRBD1 (5 bases). The CDR3 totals 15 residues. Germline CDR1 reads DFQATT; CDR2 reads SNEGSKA (reference sequence). CDR3 coding DNA: TGCAGTGCTGGCAGAGCAGGGTTTGGTGAGGAGACCCAGCACTTC. As protein: CSAGRAGFGEETQHF.

The rearrangement links TRBV20-1 to TRBJ1-3; D not certain. Germline V gene sequence: CDR1 DFQATT, CDR2 SNEGSKA (reference sequence). The germline V and J ends were trimmed by 6 bases and 8 bases, with 23 bases remaining between them. This CDR3 comprises 15 residues. The CDR3 loop reads CSAPWGAREIDTIYF. The DNA of the CDR3 is TGCAGTGCGCCGTGGGGAGCAAGGGAGATTGACACCATATATTTT.

This clonotype was counted at least ten times. The chain carries TRBV6-6 and TRBJ2-7, with D possibly being TRBD1 (6 bases). Deletions cut 2 bases from V and 2 bases from J, with 19 bases between. The CDR3 totals 17 residues. Looked up from germline, CDR1 is MNHNY and CDR2 is SVGAGI (reference sequence). CDR3: CASSYRDVGGKAYEQYF. The CDR3 region has the DNA TGTGCCAGCAGTTACAGGGACGTTGGGGGCAAGGCCTACGAGCAGTACTTC.

CDR3 bases: TGTGCCATCAGGGGACAGGGGGAGACCCAGTACTTC. Translation gives CAIRGQGETQYF. The V and J genes are TRBV10-3 and TRBJ2-5; 10 bases agree with TRBD1. Germline V lookup: CDR1 ENHRY, CDR2 SYGVKD. Losses at the gene ends were 6 bases for V and 5 bases for J; bases not matched to a gene: 0. The CDR3 is made up of 12 amino acids.